The clone carrying this T cell receptor beta chain was seen many times. The antigen is not known. This sample was taken from a study of early T cells in non-severe SARS-CoV-2 infection. Whole-study results and caveats: Private and CD4 specificities were missed by VDJdb matching, skewed to anti-spike CD8.

Individual cDNA molecules each received unique molecular identifiers attached to them. TCRdb called the 5' RACE reads again in MiXCR, with one record for every CDR3 protein. The sample shows about 35,000 distinct CDR3 sequences, 5.5% to 7% of them seen only once. Germline CDR1 and CDR2: MNHEY and SMNVEV (reference sequence). Trimming took 0 bases from V and 12 from J, leaving 21 bases between them. This CDR3 region has 16 residues. The sequence was obtained from an adult who was a healthcare worker with PCR-confirmed SARS-CoV-2 infection or an uninfected control (not recorded which). Sequences were derived from whole blood, sampled at baseline. The chain recombines TRBV27 with TRBJ2-1, with TRBD2 as a possible D gene (6 bases). CDR3 region: CASSLSKWGPTSGQFF. CDR3 nucleotide sequence: TGTGCCAGCAGTTTATCGAAATGGGGCCCGACTAGTGGGCAGTTCTTC.